The clone carrying this TCR beta chain was counted between two and nine times. Antigen specificity is unknown. This specimen comes from a study of vaccination and CD4 T cells after COVID-19. Study information: Testing by nasal swab PCR showed convalescent patients to be SARS-CoV-2 positive; about nine were mild and one was severe. Post-vaccine specimens were obtained a median 72 days after dose two (range 14 to 241). From HCoV-229E, HCoV-OC43, HCoV-NL63 and SARS-CoV-2, overlapping spike peptides were used to stimulate the cells.

This CDR3 spans 14 amino acids. Trimming left V 4 bases short and J 8 bases short, with 12 bases between. Indicated treatment: roughly ten-day PBMC culture with coronavirus spike peptide pools or control peptides (ViraFEST assay). CD4+ T cells that had been cultured provided DNA sequenced with the Oncomine TCR Beta short-read assay. Genomic DNA from cultured CD4+ T cells was extracted. TCRdb used MiXCR to reprocess the PCR reads, holding one entry per CDR3 protein. This table has 4,000 or so distinct CDR3 sequences, 20% to 25% appearing once. This receptor was taken from a human donor who had recovered from COVID-19. Input material: CD4+ T cells from blood, cultured in vitro. The chain joins TRBV12-3 or TRBV12-4 to TRBJ1-6; the D is unclear. CDR3 nucleotide sequence: TGTGCCAGCAGTTCACTGAGCGGCGATTCACCCCTCCACTTT. This sequence encodes CASSSLSGDSPLHF.